This T cell receptor (beta chain) was obtained from a study of CD8+ T cells in alopecia areata. Whole-study results and caveats: Clonality was higher in lesional than normal scalp, especially in alopecia totalis/universalis.

RNA extraction was followed by reverse transcription into cDNA, which acted as the sequencing template. TCRdb keeps only in-frame clones here, not all; method: immunoSEQ multiplex PCR. The sample shows approximately 130,000 clones, roughly 50% of them seen only once. To note about this clone: Antigen: not known. Other DNA sequences within the sample encode an identical CDR3.

The receptor comes from a human donor with alopecia areata. The source material was NKG2D-low CD8+ T cells sorted from blood.

The CDR3: CASSLADTQYF. CDR3 coding DNA: TGTGCCAGCAGTTTAGCGGATACGCAGTATTTT. The chain has TRBV28 and TRBJ2-3, with D unclear. CDR3 length equals 11 residues. The germline gives CDR1 MDHEN, CDR2 SYDVKM. Trimming cost V 2 bases and J 6 bases, with 3 bases left between them. Supplemented by reference TRBV28 and TRBJ2-3, the full variable domain reads DVKVTQSSRYLVKRTGEKVFLECVQDMDHENMFWYRQDPGLGLRLIYFSYDVKMKEKGDIPEGYSVSREKKERFSLILESASTNQTSMYLCASSLADTQYFGPGTRLTVL.